Listed here are 8 T cell receptor beta chains from one sample, sequenced in a study of beta chain features in type 1 diabetes. Study outcomes and limitations: TCRB CDR3s were moderately but significantly shorter in Type 1 diabetes patients in all four CD4+ subsets.

Their cognate antigens are unknown. Every isolated RNA sample was fully reverse transcribed, so sequencing captured expressed TCRB transcripts. Measured with immunoSEQ multiplex PCR; TCRdb has only the in-frame clones, and not every one. The sample yields roughly 290,000 clones, around 16% seen once. The sequenced sample consisted of naive CD4+ T cells from blood. The source of these receptors is a man younger than 30 with type 1 diabetes.

The V gene is TRBV7-6, the J gene TRBJ1-2, with 7 bases fitting TRBD1. V lost 1 base and J lost 8; bases outside the gene matches: 7. The CDR3 is made up of 14 amino acids. Germline V gives CDR1 SGHVS, CDR2 FNYEAQ. CDR3 sequence (DNA): TGTGCCAGCAGCTTAGGACAGGGCTCGGGAGGCTACACCTTC. The encoded protein is CASSLGQGSGGYTF.

This clone was seen more than once but under ten times. The rearrangement links TRBV18 to TRBJ2-7; 7 nucleotides line up with TRBD1. The CDR3 has 12 amino acids. The V gene end was trimmed by 4 bases and the J gene end by 12 bases; junction bases not matched to a gene: 9. Germline loops: CDR1 KGHSH, CDR2 LQKENI. The CDR3 loop is CASSLRDRGLYF. As DNA, the CDR3 is TGTGCCAGCTCACTTCGGGACAGAGGTTTGTACTTC.

V is TRBV30 and J is TRBJ2-3, with 8 bases matching TRBD2. Germline assignment: CDR1 GTSNPN and CDR2 SVGIG (reference sequence). This CDR3 has 13 residues. V dropped 5 bases and J dropped 1; count of bases not matched to a gene: 2. The CDR3 is CAWLTSGTDTQYF. CDR3 nucleotide sequence: TGTGCCTGGTTGACTAGCGGCACAGATACGCAGTATTTT. Supplemented by reference TRBV30 and TRBJ2-3, the full variable domain reads SQTIHQWPATLVQPVGSPLSLECTVEGTSNPNLYWYRQAAGRGLQLLFYSVGIGQISSEVPQNLSASRPQDRQFILSSKKLLLSDSGFYLCAWLTSGTDTQYFGPGTRLTVL.

This clone has more than one count but fewer than ten. The genes are TRBV2 and TRBJ1-5, with 9 bases identical to TRBD1. J gave up 3 bases and V 6 bases, and 6 bases lay outside the gene matches. Looked up from germline, CDR1 is SNHLY and CDR2 is FYNNEI. This CDR3 is built from 15 residues. This chain's CDR3 is CASRTGQGNNQPQHF. CDR3 bases: TGTGCCAGCAGGACGGGACAGGGCAACAATCAGCCCCAGCATTTT.

In its sample, this clone was seen a few times. The CDR3 spells CASSRQGAGANVLTF. CDR3 DNA sequence: TGTGCCAGCAGCCGACAGGGAGCAGGGGCCAACGTCCTGACTTTC. The chain employs TRBV28 and TRBJ2-6; TRBD1 matches at 7 bases. Losses at the gene ends were 6 bases for V and 4 bases for J; bases not matched to a gene: 6. The germline CDR1 and CDR2 sequences are MDHEN and SYDVKM. The CDR3 loop spans 15 amino acids.

This clone occurred a few times. The same CDR3 is also encoded by other DNA sequences in this sample. The V and J genes are TRBV28 and TRBJ2-5, with no clear D. This CDR3 is 11 amino acids long. Trimming shortened V by 3 bases and J by 4 bases, and 3 bases separated the two germline ends. Germline V lookup: CDR1 MDHEN, CDR2 SYDVKM. The CDR3 DNA reads as TGTGCCAGCAGTTTCCGAGAGACCCAGTACTTC. It encodes CASSFRETQYF. The variable domain in full, completed from reference TRBV28 and TRBJ2-5, reads DVKVTQSSRYLVKRTGEKVFLECVQDMDHENMFWYRQDPGLGLRLIYFSYDVKMKEKGDIPEGYSVSREKKERFSLILESASTNQTSMYLCASSFRETQYFGPGTRLLVL.

There are a few counts of this clone. The rearrangement joins TRBV7-9 to TRBJ2-3; TRBD2 matches 7 bases. The CDR3 is 16 amino acids. V lost 1 base to trimming and J lost 6 bases; unmatched junction nucleotides: 10. The germline gives CDR1 SEHNR, CDR2 FQNEAQ (reference sequence). CDR3 in amino acids: CASSLVELATVDTQYF. The CDR3 nucleotides read TGTGCCAGCAGCTTAGTTGAACTAGCGACAGTCGATACGCAGTATTTT.

This chain links TRBV4-1 with TRBJ2-5, with D perhaps TRBD2 (5 bases). CDR1 MGHRA and CDR2 YSYEKL come from the germline V gene. The V end lost 1 base, the J end lost 0 bases, and 9 bases lay between the germline ends. The CDR3 loop spans 15 amino acids. The CDR3 loop is CASSQGRVHQETQYF. CDR3 nucleotides: TGCGCCAGCAGCCAAGGGCGGGTGCACCAAGAGACCCAGTACTTC.